Below are 30 T cell receptor beta chains sequenced from a single sample in a study of shared clonotypes between healthy human individuals. This table comes from immunoSEQ multiplex PCR, and its TCRdb copy is limited to in-frame clones, with some not included. In the table there are about 2 million clones, 95% of which are singletons. Sample: naive CD4+ T cells sorted from blood. The subset denotes: CD45RA+ positively selected. All receptors derive from a man between 18 and 29 years old in good health.

Remarks on this clone: Distinct nucleotide sequences in the sample also encode this CDR3. The chain couples TRBV5-4 to TRBJ2-7; 7 bases are shared with TRBD1. The CDR3 loop spans 14 amino acids. Germline loops: CDR1 SGHNT, CDR2 YYREEE (reference sequence). V gave up 4 bases and J gave up 1 base; unmatched junction bases: 5. This chain's CDR3 is CASSPGTDSYEQYF. The DNA for the CDR3 is TGTGCCAGCAGCCCCGGGACAGATTCCTACGAGCAGTACTTC.

The V and J genes are TRBV6-6 and TRBJ1-1, with a tentative D call TRBD1 (5 bases). CDR1 MNHNY and CDR2 SVGAGI come from the germline V gene (reference sequence). The V and J ends lost 7 bases and 7 bases respectively, with 10 bases between them. CDR3 length: 11 residues. CDR3 region: CASTRDSEAFF. The CDR3 coding sequence is TGTGCCAGCACGAGAGACAGTGAAGCTTTCTTT.

The chain carries TRBV5-4 and TRBJ2-5, with 10 bases aligning to TRBD1. The CDR3 is 13 residues long. Germline CDR1 reads SGHNT; CDR2 reads YYREEE (reference sequence). V was clipped by 7 bases and J by 6 bases; unmatched bases: 6. DNA for the CDR3: TGTGCCAGCGGGGGGGACAGGGGCAAGACCCAGTACTTC. Translating gives CASGGDRGKTQYF.

With respect to this clone: The sample holds other DNA sequences that translate to the same CDR3. The gene calls are TRBV19 and TRBJ2-3, with D tentatively TRBD2 (6 bases). V shed 1 base and J shed 6 bases, with 8 bases lying between them. Germline lookup yields CDR1 LNHDA and CDR2 SQIVND (reference sequence). The CDR3 consists of 13 residues. The DNA of the CDR3 is TGTGCCAGTAGTATAGTACGGGGGGATACGCAGTATTTT. Amino acids: CASSIVRGDTQYF.

The V call is TRBV7-9, the J call TRBJ1-4; 9 bases agree with TRBD1. V dropped 5 bases and J dropped 1; count of bases not matched to a gene: 8. Per the germline V gene, CDR1 is SEHNR and CDR2 is FQNEAQ (reference sequence). This CDR3 has 17 residues. The CDR3 loop reads CASSEQGALLTNEKLFF. Here the CDR3 DNA reads TGTGCCAGCAGCGAACAGGGGGCCCTTCTAACTAATGAAAAACTGTTTTTT.

The rearrangement joins TRBV10-1 to TRBJ2-2; 10 bases are a match to TRBD1. This CDR3 is built from 15 residues. CDR1 and CDR2 from the germline V gene are WNHNN and SYGVQD (reference sequence). With V trimmed by 4 bases and J by 2 bases, 1 base remained unmatched. The CDR3 region has the DNA TGCGCCAGCAGTGGGGACAGGGGAAACACCGGGGAGCTGTTTTTT. Translation: CASSGDRGNTGELFF.

The rearrangement joins TRBV6-5 to TRBJ1-6; D ambiguous. There are 16 residues in the CDR3. Trimming left V 0 bases short and J 8 bases short, with 14 bases between. Per the germline V gene, CDR1 is MNHEY and CDR2 is SVGAGI. The CDR3 nucleotides are TGTGCCAGCAGTTACTCAGCCGACACGGGATATTCACCCCTCCACTTT. It is translated as CASSYSADTGYSPLHF.

The chain is built from TRBV7-2 and TRBJ2-7, with TRBD1 identical over 8 bases. After removal of 5 bases from V and 1 base from J, the junction contained 7 bases not matched to a gene. This CDR3 has 15 residues. Germline lookup yields CDR1 SGHTA and CDR2 FQGNSA. The CDR3 DNA sequence: TGTGCCAGCAGCCGAGGACAGGGATCTTCCTACGAGCAGTACTTC. Translated: CASSRGQGSSYEQYF.

On this clone itself: The sample holds other DNA sequences that translate to the same CDR3. This chain connects TRBV6-5 to TRBJ2-7; maybe TRBD1 (5 bases). Germline V CDR1 and CDR2: MNHEY, SVGAGI. The CDR3 runs 13 residues. The ends were cut back, 4 bases at V and 1 base at J, with 8 bases in the middle. In DNA, the CDR3 is TGTGCCAGCAGTTCCAGGGATTCCTACGAGCAGTACTTC. Translation gives CASSSRDSYEQYF.

This rearrangement joins TRBV10-3 to TRBJ1-4; D is uncertain. The germline V gene has CDR1 ENHRY and CDR2 SYGVKD. The CDR3 length is 16 residues. Trimming shortened V by 8 bases and J by 0 bases, and 16 bases separated the two germline ends. The CDR3 sequence is CAIGSEEFATNEKLFF. CDR3 DNA sequence: TGTGCCATCGGTTCAGAAGAGTTTGCAACTAATGAAAAACTGTTTTTT.

The chain combines TRBV18 with TRBJ2-3, with D hard to call. The germline gives CDR1 KGHSH, CDR2 LQKENI. Trimming took off 0 bases at V and 6 bases at J, with 7 bases between the two ends. This CDR3 spans 13 amino acids. Here the CDR3 DNA reads TGTGCCAGCTCACCACCAAATTCGGATACGCAGTATTTT. As protein: CASSPPNSDTQYF.

The rearrangement uses TRBV5-4 and TRBJ1-6; a possible D gene is TRBD1 (5 bases). The CDR3 is 14 residues long. CDR1 and CDR2 from the germline V gene are SGHNT and YYREEE (reference sequence). V was pared by 4 bases and J by 15 bases, with 20 bases between. CDR3 loop: CASSPEGPLELLHF. CDR3 DNA sequence: TGTGCCAGCAGCCCTGAGGGGCCGCTTGAGCTCCTCCACTTT.

This rearrangement joins TRBV6-5 to TRBJ1-6, with 8 bases lining up with TRBD1. V was clipped by 5 bases and J by 10 bases; unmatched bases: 7. This CDR3 contains 14 residues. Germline V CDR1 and CDR2: MNHEY, SVGAGI. The CDR3 protein is CASSRYRGGSPLHF. The CDR3 coding sequence is TGTGCCAGCAGTCGATACAGGGGGGGCTCACCCCTCCACTTT.

This chain joins TRBV6-5 and TRBJ2-1, with D possibly matching TRBD2 (5 bases). This CDR3 is built from 15 residues. V was pared by 5 bases and J by 3 bases, with 14 bases between. Looked up from germline, CDR1 is MNHEY and CDR2 is SVGAGI. The CDR3 here is CASSTRLNYYNEQFF. CDR3 coding DNA: TGTGCCAGCAGTACAAGACTAAACTACTACAATGAGCAGTTCTTC.

The CDR3 reads CASSPRDSNTGELFF. CDR3 sequence (DNA): TGTGCCAGCAGCCCCCGGGACTCGAACACCGGGGAGCTGTTTTTT. J is TRBJ2-2 and V is TRBV9; the D gene is possibly TRBD2 (6 bases). Germline V gene sequence: CDR1 SGDLS, CDR2 YYNGEE. The CDR3 runs to 15 residues. The V gene lost 4 bases and the J gene lost 0 bases, with 10 bases spanning the gap.

This chain joins TRBV4-1 and TRBJ2-1; 11 bases agree with TRBD1. Germline V gene lookup returns CDR1 MGHRA and CDR2 YSYEKL. The CDR3 is made up of 18 amino acids. The V and J ends lost 3 bases and 3 bases, in that order; junction bases with no gene match: 10. As DNA, the CDR3 is TGCGCCAGCAGCCATAACTATGGGACAGGGGGATACTACAATGAGCAGTTCTTC. Its protein is CASSHNYGTGGYYNEQFF.

V gene TRBV18 combines with J gene TRBJ2-2; D possibly corresponds to TRBD2 (6 bases). The V gene's germline CDR1 is KGHSH and CDR2 LQKENI. The V end was cut by 7 bases, the J end by 0 bases, with 18 bases between. This CDR3 contains 17 residues. The CDR3 DNA reads TGTGCCAGCTACGCCACGACAACTAGCCCGAACACCGGGGAGCTGTTTTTT. Its translation: CASYATTTSPNTGELFF.

The chain's CDR3 is CSVPGQGSTGELFF. For the CDR3, the DNA is TGCAGCGTACCCGGACAGGGGAGCACCGGGGAGCTGTTTTTT. This chain links TRBV29-1 with TRBJ2-2; 9 bases map to TRBD1. Germline CDR1 reads SQVTM; CDR2 reads ANQGSEA. Trimming took 6 bases from V and 4 from J; bases not matched to a gene: 6. This CDR3 contains 14 residues.

This sequence joins TRBV4-1 and TRBJ2-3, with 14 positions matching TRBD2. The CDR3 has 18 residues. From germline, CDR1 is MGHRA and CDR2 YSYEKL. After removal of 4 bases from V and 4 bases from J, the junction contained 10 bases not matched to a gene. CDR3 bases: TGCGCCAGCAGCCGAGTACCGGGACTAGCGGGAGTAGCAGATACGCAGTATTTT. It codes for CASSRVPGLAGVADTQYF.

The CDR3 nucleotides are TGCGCCAGCATGGGTCAGGGATTGACTGAAGCTTTCTTT. Amino acids: CASMGQGLTEAFF. The chain joins TRBV10-2 to TRBJ1-1; D is possibly TRBD1 (5 bases). Germline V lookup: CDR1 WSHSY, CDR2 SAAADI. The germline V and J ends were trimmed by 7 bases and 5 bases, with 14 bases remaining between them. There are 13 residues in the CDR3.

The chain recombines TRBV7-6 with TRBJ1-1, with D maybe TRBD1 (5 bases). The CDR3 consists of 15 residues. Looked up from germline, CDR1 is SGHVS and CDR2 is FNYEAQ. The V gene lost 3 bases and the J gene lost 0 bases, with 11 bases spanning the gap. CDR3 DNA sequence: TGTGCCAGCAGCTTTTCGAAGGGGATGAACACTGAAGCTTTCTTT. It specifies CASSFSKGMNTEAFF. Full variable domain (rest looked up from reference TRBV7-6 and TRBJ1-1): GAGVSQSPRYKVTKRGQDVALRCDPISGHVSLYWYRQALGQGPEFLTYFNYEAQQDKSGLPNDRFSAERPEGSISTLTIQRTEQRDSAMYRCASSFSKGMNTEAFFGQGTRLTVV.

The V call is TRBV30, the J call TRBJ1-5; 9 bases map to TRBD1. The CDR3 consists of 17 residues. V lost 2 bases, J lost 2 bases, and 10 bases stayed unmatched. Germline V gene lookup returns CDR1 GTSNPN and CDR2 SVGIG (reference sequence). The CDR3: CAWSPPDRGFGNQPQHF. The CDR3 DNA sequence: TGTGCCTGGAGTCCCCCGGACAGGGGCTTTGGCAATCAGCCCCAGCATTTT.

The rearrangement links TRBV5-8 to TRBJ1-6; 7 bases are shared with TRBD1. CDR1 and CDR2 (germline): SGHTS, YDEGEE. The CDR3 is 15 residues long. With 9 bases clipped from V and 0 bases from J, the junction kept 6 bases outside the gene matches. CDR3 residues: CATDSGGSYNSPLHF. The CDR3 bases are TGTGCCACCGATTCAGGGGGCTCCTATAATTCACCCCTCCACTTT.

The chain is built from TRBV6-6 and TRBJ1-6; TRBD1 matches 8 bases. This CDR3 has 15 residues. Germline V gene sequence: CDR1 MNHNY, CDR2 SVGAGI (reference sequence). V was pared by 6 bases and J by 8 bases, with 9 bases of the junction left unmatched. The CDR3 spells CASRDFRGLDSPLHF. DNA of the CDR3: TGTGCCAGCAGGGACTTCAGGGGGCTCGATTCACCCCTCCACTTT.

J is TRBJ1-6 and V is TRBV9; D gene unclear. Between the trimmed V and J ends, which lost 4 bases and 10 bases, there was a span of 15 bases. This CDR3 contains 14 residues. Germline CDR1 and CDR2: SGDLS and YYNGEE. The CDR3 nucleotides are TGTGCCAGCAGCCGTACGGAGGGAAGCTCACCCCTCCACTTT. Its protein is CASSRTEGSSPLHF.

The rearrangement joins TRBV7-9 to TRBJ2-1; 10 bases fit TRBD1. The CDR3 contains 15 residues. Germline CDR1 SEHNR, CDR2 FQNEAQ (reference sequence). Germline trimming cut 5 bases from V and 3 bases from J; bases unmatched to any gene: 4. The CDR3: CASSVGTGVYNEQFF. The CDR3, as DNA: TGTGCCAGCAGCGTCGGGACAGGGGTCTACAATGAGCAGTTCTTC.

This chain connects TRBV12-5 to TRBJ2-1, with D possibly matching TRBD2 (5 bases). CDR3 length equals 13 residues. The V gene lost 5 bases and the J gene lost 9 bases, with 14 bases spanning the gap. CDR1 is LGHNT, CDR2 FRNRAP, per germline. The CDR3 DNA sequence: TGTGCTAGTGGTCCCTTCGGAGGAATTGAGCAGTTCTTC. Its translation is CASGPFGGIEQFF.

The rearrangement links TRBV7-3 to TRBJ2-2; the D gene is possibly TRBD1 (6 bases). Per the germline V gene, CDR1 is SGHTA and CDR2 is FQGTGA. The CDR3 spans 16 residues. Trimming removed 5 bases at V and 3 bases at J, with 16 bases between. DNA for the CDR3: TGTGCCAGCAGCCCCGTAGGGGGTCAGCACACCGGGGAGCTGTTTTTT. Residues: CASSPVGGQHTGELFF.

The chain recombines TRBV7-2 with TRBJ1-1, with D unclear. Trimming stripped 2 bases from V and 2 bases from J, with 9 bases between. Germline CDR1 reads SGHTA; CDR2 reads FQGNSA. The CDR3 consists of 14 residues. The CDR3 nucleotides read TGTGCCAGCAGCTTATTAGCCCGAAACACTGAAGCTTTCTTT. Translating gives CASSLLARNTEAFF. The full variable domain, its missing parts supplied by reference TRBV7-2 and TRBJ1-1, is GAGVSQSPSNKVTEKGKDVELRCDPISGHTALYWYRQSLGQGLEFLIYFQGNSAPDKSGLPSDRFSAERTGGSVSTLTIQRTQQEDSAVYLCASSLLARNTEAFFGQGTRLTVV.

The chain links TRBV18 to TRBJ1-2, with TRBD1 identical over 7 bases. The CDR3 contains 16 residues. The J segment lost 2 bases and the V segment lost 4 bases, leaving 10 bases of the junction unmatched. The germline V gene has CDR1 KGHSH and CDR2 LQKENI. The CDR3 bases are TGTGCCAGCTCACGCCTGCTGGGACAGCCGAACTATGGCTACACCTTC. The encoded protein is CASSRLLGQPNYGYTF.